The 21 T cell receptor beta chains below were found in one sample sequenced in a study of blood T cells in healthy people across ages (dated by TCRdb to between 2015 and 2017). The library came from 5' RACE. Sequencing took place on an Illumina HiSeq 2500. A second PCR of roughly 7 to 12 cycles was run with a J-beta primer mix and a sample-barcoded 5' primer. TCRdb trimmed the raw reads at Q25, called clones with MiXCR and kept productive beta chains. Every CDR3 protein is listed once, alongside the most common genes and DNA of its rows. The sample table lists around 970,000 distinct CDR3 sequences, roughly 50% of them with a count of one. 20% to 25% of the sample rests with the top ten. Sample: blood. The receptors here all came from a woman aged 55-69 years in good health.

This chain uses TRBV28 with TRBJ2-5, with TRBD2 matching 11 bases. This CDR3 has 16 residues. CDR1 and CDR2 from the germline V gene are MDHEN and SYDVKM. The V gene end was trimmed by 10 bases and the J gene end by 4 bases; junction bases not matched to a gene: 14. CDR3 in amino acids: CATQSLLAGVRETQYF. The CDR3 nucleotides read TGTGCCACCCAGTCTTTACTAGCGGGAGTTAGAGAGACCCAGTACTTC.

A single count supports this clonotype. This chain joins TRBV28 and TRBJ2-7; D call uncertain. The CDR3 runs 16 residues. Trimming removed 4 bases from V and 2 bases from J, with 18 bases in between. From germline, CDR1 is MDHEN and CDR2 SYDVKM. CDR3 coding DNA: TGTGCCAGCAGTTCGCCCGTACGCACGGCTGCCTACGAGCAGTACTTC. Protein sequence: CASSSPVRTAAYEQYF.

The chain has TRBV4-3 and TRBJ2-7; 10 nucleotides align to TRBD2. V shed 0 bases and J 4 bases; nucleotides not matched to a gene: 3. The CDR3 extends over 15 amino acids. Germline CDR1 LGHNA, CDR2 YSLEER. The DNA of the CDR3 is TGCGCCAGCAGCCAAGATTCTAGCGGGAGATACGAGCAGTACTTC. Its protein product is CASSQDSSGRYEQYF.

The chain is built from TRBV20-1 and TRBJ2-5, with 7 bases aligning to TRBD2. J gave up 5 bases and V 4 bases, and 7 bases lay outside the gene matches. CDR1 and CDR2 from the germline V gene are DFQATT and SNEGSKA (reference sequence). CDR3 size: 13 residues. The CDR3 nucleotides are TGCAGTGCTATGGGAGGGATCGGGGAGACCCAGTACTTC. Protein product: CSAMGGIGETQYF.

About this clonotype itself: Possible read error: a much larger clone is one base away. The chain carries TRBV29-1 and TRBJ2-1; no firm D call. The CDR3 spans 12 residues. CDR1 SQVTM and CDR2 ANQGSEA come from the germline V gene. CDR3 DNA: TGCAGCGTTGTCTCCCTTGGGAATGGGCAGTTCTTC. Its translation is CSVVSLGNGQFF.

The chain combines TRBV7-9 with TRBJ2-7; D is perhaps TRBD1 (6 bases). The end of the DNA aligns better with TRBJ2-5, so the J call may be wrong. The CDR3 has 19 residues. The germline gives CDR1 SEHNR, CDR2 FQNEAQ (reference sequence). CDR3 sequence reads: CASSTPRSPQGGRRETQYF. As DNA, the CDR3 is TGTGCCAGCAGCACCCCTAGGTCCCCACAGGGTGGTCGCAGAGAGACCCAGTACTTC.

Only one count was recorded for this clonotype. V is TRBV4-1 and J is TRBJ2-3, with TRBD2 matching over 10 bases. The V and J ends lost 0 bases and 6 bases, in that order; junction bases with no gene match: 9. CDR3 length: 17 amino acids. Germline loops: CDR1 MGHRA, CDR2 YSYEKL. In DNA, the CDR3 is TGCGCCAGCAGCCAAGAGTTAGCGGGAGGACCCAGGGATACGCAGTATTTT. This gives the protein CASSQELAGGPRDTQYF.

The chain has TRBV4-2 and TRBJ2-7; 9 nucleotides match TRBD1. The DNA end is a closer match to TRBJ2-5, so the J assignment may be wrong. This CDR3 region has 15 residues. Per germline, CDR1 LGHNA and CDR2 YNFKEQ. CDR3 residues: CASSQETGGEETQYF. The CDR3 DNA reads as TGTGCCAGCAGCCAAGAAACAGGGGGCGAAGAGACCCAGTACTTC.

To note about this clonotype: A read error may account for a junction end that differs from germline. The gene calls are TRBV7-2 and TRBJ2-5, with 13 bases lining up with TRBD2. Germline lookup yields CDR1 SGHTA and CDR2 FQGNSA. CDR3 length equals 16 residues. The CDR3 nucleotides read TGTGCCAACAGCCCGACTAGCGGGAGGAGCGGAGAGACCCAGTACTTC. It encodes CANSPTSGRSGETQYF.

The CDR3 sequence: CSARYGGSSYNEQFF. The CDR3 DNA reads as TGCAGTGCTAGATATGGGGGTAGCTCCTACAATGAGCAGTTCTTC. J is TRBJ2-1 and V is TRBV20-1; D may correspond to TRBD1 or TRBD2 (5 bases each). V lost 2 bases and J lost 0, with 11 bases in between. In germline, CDR1 is DFQATT, CDR2 SNEGSKA (reference sequence). The CDR3 contains 15 residues.

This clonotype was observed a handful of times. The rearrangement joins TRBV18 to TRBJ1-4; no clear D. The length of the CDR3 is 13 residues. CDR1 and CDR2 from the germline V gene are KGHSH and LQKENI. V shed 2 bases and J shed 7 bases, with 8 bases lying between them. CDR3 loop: CASSPGFGEKLFF. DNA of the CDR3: TGTGCCAGCTCACCAGGGTTTGGTGAAAAACTGTTTTTT.

The CDR3 protein is CASRTGSTGELFF. The CDR3 coding sequence is TGTGCCAGCAGAACAGGGAGCACCGGGGAGCTGTTTTTT. V and J are TRBV7-9 and TRBJ2-2, with D maybe TRBD1 (6 bases). The ends were cut back, 6 bases at V and 4 bases at J, with 9 bases in the middle. CDR1 SEHNR and CDR2 FQNEAQ come from the germline V gene (reference sequence). The CDR3 spans 13 residues.

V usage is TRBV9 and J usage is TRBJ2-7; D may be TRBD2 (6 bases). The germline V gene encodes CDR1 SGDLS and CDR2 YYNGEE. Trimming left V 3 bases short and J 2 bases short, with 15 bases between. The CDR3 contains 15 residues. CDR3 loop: CASSGEEGRPYEQYF. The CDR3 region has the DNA TGTGCCAGCAGCGGAGAGGAGGGGAGGCCCTACGAGCAGTACTTC.

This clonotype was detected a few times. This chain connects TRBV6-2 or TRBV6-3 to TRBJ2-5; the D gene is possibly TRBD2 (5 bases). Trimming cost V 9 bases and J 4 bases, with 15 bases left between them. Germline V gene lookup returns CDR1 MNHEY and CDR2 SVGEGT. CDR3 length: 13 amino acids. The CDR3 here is CARGERSLETQYF. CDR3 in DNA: TGTGCCAGAGGAGAGCGGTCCTTAGAGACCCAGTACTTC.

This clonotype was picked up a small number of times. The CDR3 bases are TGTGCCAGCGGTATTAGTGGGGCAGGGGGTATCCAAGAGACCCAGTACTTC. It translates to CASGISGAGGIQETQYF. V gene TRBV28 combines with J gene TRBJ2-5; 7 bases map to TRBD1. Germline V lookup: CDR1 MDHEN, CDR2 SYDVKM. V dropped 8 bases and J dropped 1; count of bases not matched to a gene: 16. The CDR3 consists of 17 residues.

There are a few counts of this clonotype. The DNA of the CDR3 is TGCAGTGCTAGAGAAGGGGGCAGAGATACGCAGTATTTT. Protein product: CSAREGGRDTQYF. V and J are TRBV20-1 and TRBJ2-3, with TRBD1 matching over 7 bases. Unmatched junction bases numbered 2, after V lost 0 bases and J lost 5 bases. Per the germline V gene, CDR1 is DFQATT and CDR2 is SNEGSKA (reference sequence). The CDR3 sequence is 13 residues long.

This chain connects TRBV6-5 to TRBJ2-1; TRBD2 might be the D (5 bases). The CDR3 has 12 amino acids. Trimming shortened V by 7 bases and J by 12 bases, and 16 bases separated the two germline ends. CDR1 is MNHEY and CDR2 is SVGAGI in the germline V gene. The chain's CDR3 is CASKPPTGRQFF. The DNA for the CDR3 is TGTGCCAGCAAACCGCCCACGGGAAGGCAGTTCTTC.

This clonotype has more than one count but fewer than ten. For the CDR3, the DNA is TGTGCCAGCAGTCCCCGGGATGGGCAGTACTTC. Encoded protein: CASSPRDGQYF. The chain has TRBV6-2 or TRBV6-3 and TRBJ2-7; a possible D gene is TRBD2 (5 bases). The CDR3 is 11 residues long. With 5 bases removed from V and 9 bases from J, the gap between germline ends came to 11 bases. The germline V gene encodes CDR1 MNHEY and CDR2 SVGEGT.

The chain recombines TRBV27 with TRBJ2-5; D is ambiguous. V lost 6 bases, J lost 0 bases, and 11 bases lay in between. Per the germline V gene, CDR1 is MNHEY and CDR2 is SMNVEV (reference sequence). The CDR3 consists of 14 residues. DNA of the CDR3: TGTGCCAGCAGCCCTTGGGGTAACCAAGAGACCCAGTACTTC. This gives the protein CASSPWGNQETQYF.

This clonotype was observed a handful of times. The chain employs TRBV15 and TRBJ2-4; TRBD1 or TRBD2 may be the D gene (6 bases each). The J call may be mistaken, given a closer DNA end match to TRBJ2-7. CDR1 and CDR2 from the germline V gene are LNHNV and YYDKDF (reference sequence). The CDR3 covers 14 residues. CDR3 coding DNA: TGTGCCACCAGCAGGTGGGGACTCAGGGGCGAGCAGTACTTC. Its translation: CATSRWGLRGEQYF.

The CDR3 DNA follows: TGCGCCAGCAGCCCGGGACAGGGAATGAACAATGAGCAGTTCTTC. It translates to CASSPGQGMNNEQFF. V and J are TRBV5-1 and TRBJ2-1, with 9 bases that match TRBD1. J lost 5 bases, V lost 4 bases, and 7 bases had no gene match. CDR3 size: 15 residues. Looked up from germline, CDR1 is SGHRS and CDR2 is YFSETQ. Supplemented by reference TRBV5-1 and TRBJ2-1, the full variable domain reads KAGVTQTPRYLIKTRGQQVTLSCSPISGHRSVSWYQQTPGQGLQFLFEYFSETQRNKGNFPGRFSGRQFSNSRSEMNVSTLELGDSALYLCASSPGQGMNNEQFFGPGTRLTVL.